These 24 T cell receptor beta chains were sequenced from one sample in a study of shared clonotypes between healthy human individuals. Sequencing was performed with immunoSEQ multiplex PCR; in TCRdb, only in-frame clones are kept and a portion is missing. The repertoire holds about 690,000 clones, with about 90% as singletons. The specimen was memory CD8+ T cells from PBMCs. Subset in this sample: CD45RO+ cells pooled with CCR7-negative TemRA cells. Source of these receptors: a man aged 18-30 years in good health. Some clones in this sample may be carry-over from other donors' samples.

CDR3 coding DNA: TGTGCCAGCACCACTAGCCCGAATCAGCCCCAGCATTTT. Protein sequence: CASTTSPNQPQHF. The chain carries TRBV11-2 and TRBJ1-5; no clear D. CDR3 length: 13 residues. Germline CDR1 reads SGHAT; CDR2 reads FQNNGV. Trimming pared 7 bases from V and 4 bases from J, leaving 11 bases between.

About this clone itself: The sample has other DNA sequences that encode this CDR3 too. This rearrangement joins TRBV9 to TRBJ2-1; D is ambiguous. Trimming pared 0 bases from V and 7 bases from J, leaving 5 bases between. The germline CDR1 and CDR2 sequences are SGDLS and YYNGEE. This CDR3 spans 12 amino acids. The CDR3 bases are TGTGCCAGCAGCGTAGGAGTGAATGAGCAGTTCTTC. Translating it yields CASSVGVNEQFF.

There are a few counts of this clone. The chain links TRBV6-4 to TRBJ2-1; D ambiguous. The CDR3 spans 17 residues. Trimming took off 0 bases at V and 2 bases at J, with 14 bases between the two ends. Germline CDR1 is MRHNA and CDR2 is SNTAGT. The CDR3 loop reads CASSDSAEDRTYNEQFF. The CDR3 DNA sequence: TGTGCCAGCAGTGACTCAGCCGAGGATAGAACCTACAATGAGCAGTTCTTC.

The CDR3 here is CASSWEGLAGGLVVNEQYF. The CDR3 DNA sequence: TGTGCCAGCAGTTGGGAGGGACTAGCGGGAGGGCTTGTTGTAAACGAGCAGTACTTC. The J gene is TRBJ2-7, the V gene TRBV28; TRBD2 matches at 16 bases. The CDR3 loop spans 19 amino acids. The J segment lost 5 bases and the V segment lost 4 bases, leaving 14 bases of the junction unmatched. CDR1 and CDR2 from the germline V gene are MDHEN and SYDVKM.

The chain has TRBV27 and TRBJ1-2, with TRBD1 matching over 9 bases. CDR1 is MNHEY, CDR2 SMNVEV, per germline (reference sequence). V lost 5 bases, J lost 4 bases, and 14 bases stayed unmatched. The CDR3 consists of 17 residues. The CDR3 region is CASSHRTTGGGFYGYTF. The CDR3 DNA reads TGTGCCAGCAGTCACCGGACGACAGGGGGGGGCTTCTATGGCTACACCTTC.

V usage is TRBV11-1 and J usage is TRBJ2-5; possible D gene TRBD1, 7 bases. CDR1 and CDR2 (germline): SGHAT, FQDESV (reference sequence). V was trimmed by 5 bases and J by 5 bases, leaving 18 bases between them. The CDR3 has 15 residues. The CDR3 DNA is TGTGCCAGCAGCGCGCTGGAGGGGGCGGGCGAGACCCAGTACTTC. The encoded protein is CASSALEGAGETQYF.

This clone has only one observation. The V gene is TRBV7-2, the J gene TRBJ2-7; possible D gene TRBD2, 6 bases. The CDR3 has 16 residues. Germline V lookup: CDR1 SGHTA, CDR2 FQGNSA. Trimming pared 1 base from V and 2 bases from J, leaving 15 bases between. The CDR3 spells CASSLGPGTSTYEQYF. As DNA, the CDR3 is TGTGCCAGCAGCTTAGGCCCAGGGACTTCAACCTACGAGCAGTACTTC.

The chain recombines TRBV5-4 with TRBJ1-2; D gene unclear. This CDR3 contains 11 residues. V dropped 0 bases and J dropped 13 bases, with 10 bases sitting between them. Germline CDR1 reads SGHNT; CDR2 reads YYREEE (reference sequence). CDR3 coding DNA: TGTGCCAGCAGCTTGGGGGGAGAAGGCACCTTC. Its protein product is CASSLGGEGTF.

The chain uses TRBV10-3 and TRBJ2-3, with no clear D. The CDR3 has 14 amino acids. The germline V and J ends were trimmed by 2 bases and 11 bases, with 17 bases remaining between them. The germline V gene encodes CDR1 ENHRY and CDR2 SYGVKD. For the CDR3, the DNA is TGTGCCATCAGTGAGCCCTATGACATCCCTCTGCAGTATTTT. This encodes CAISEPYDIPLQYF.

V usage is TRBV7-6 and J usage is TRBJ1-1; D is uncertain. The V and J ends lost 1 base and 0 bases respectively, with 9 bases between them. The CDR3 has 15 residues. Germline V gene data show CDR1 as SGHVS and CDR2 as FNYEAQ. CDR3 coding DNA: TGTGCCAGCAGCTTAGGCGAGGAGATGAACACTGAAGCTTTCTTT. This sequence encodes CASSLGEEMNTEAFF.

This sequence joins TRBV4-1 and TRBJ1-1; TRBD1 matches 8 bases. Germline values: CDR1 MGHRA, CDR2 YSYEKL. This CDR3 spans 14 amino acids. With 1 base clipped from V and 5 bases from J, the junction kept 3 bases outside the gene matches. The DNA for the CDR3 is TGCGCCAGCAGCCAAGGGACAGGGTGGACTGAAGCTTTCTTT. Protein sequence: CASSQGTGWTEAFF.

This rearrangement joins TRBV9 to TRBJ2-1, with 11 bases identical to TRBD2. The CDR3 length is 16 residues. V shed 3 bases, J shed 5 bases, and the junction held 7 bases outside the gene matches. Germline V CDR1 and CDR2: SGDLS, YYNGEE. The CDR3 DNA is TGTGCCAGCAGCGAAGGTATGGGACTAGCGGACAATGAGCAGTTCTTC. This sequence encodes CASSEGMGLADNEQFF. Looking up the rest from reference TRBV9 and TRBJ2-1 gives the full variable domain: DSGVTQTPKHLITATGQRVTLRCSPRSGDLSVYWYQQSLDQGLQFLIQYYNGEERAKGNILERFSAQQFPDLHSELNLSSLELGDSALYFCASSEGMGLADNEQFFGPGTRLTVL.

The chain is built from TRBV28 and TRBJ2-2; either TRBD1 or TRBD2 may supply D (5 bases each). V lost 6 bases and J 6 bases, leaving 29 bases between the germline ends. Germline loops: CDR1 MDHEN, CDR2 SYDVKM. This CDR3 region has 19 residues. Here the CDR3 DNA reads TGTGCCAGCAGCCCCATTTCTATGGGCGCAGGGACGTGGGCCGGGGAGCTGTTTTTT. It specifies CASSPISMGAGTWAGELFF.

As regards this clone: The sample has other DNA sequences that encode this CDR3 too. This chain uses TRBV6-5 with TRBJ1-1; D remains ambiguous. Germline lookup yields CDR1 MNHEY and CDR2 SVGAGI. The CDR3 has 14 amino acids. The V end was cut by 0 bases, the J end by 5 bases, with 10 bases between. The CDR3 coding sequence is TGTGCCAGCAGTTACTCTGGAGGGCGAACTGAAGCTTTCTTT. Protein sequence: CASSYSGGRTEAFF.

The rearrangement uses TRBV5-1 and TRBJ2-1; 9 nucleotides line up with TRBD2. Germline loops: CDR1 SGHRS, CDR2 YFSETQ. The CDR3 totals 15 residues. J lost 3 bases, V lost 3 bases, and 4 bases had no gene match. CDR3 in amino acids: CASSSSGTVYNEQFF. The CDR3 nucleotides are TGCGCCAGCAGCTCTAGCGGGACCGTCTACAATGAGCAGTTCTTC.

The V gene is TRBV10-3, the J gene TRBJ2-5; possibly TRBD1 for D (5 bases). V lost 2 bases to trimming and J lost 3 bases, with 13 bases between them. CDR1 is ENHRY, CDR2 SYGVKD, per germline. The CDR3 is made up of 15 amino acids. The CDR3 DNA reads as TGTGCCATCAGTGAGCCAGGGAAAGGGGAAGAGACCCAGTACTTC. The encoded protein is CAISEPGKGEETQYF.

The chain has TRBV9 and TRBJ2-5; TRBD2 agrees at 9 bases. The CDR3 extends over 16 amino acids. The germline V gene encodes CDR1 SGDLS and CDR2 YYNGEE. The J segment lost 3 bases and the V segment lost 0 bases, leaving 6 bases of the junction unmatched. CDR3 coding DNA: TGTGCCAGCAGCGTAGAAGGGCTAGCGGGAAAAGAGACCCAGTACTTC. This encodes CASSVEGLAGKETQYF.

This chain joins TRBV5-1 and TRBJ1-1; D unresolved. The CDR3 is 11 residues long. Germline V gene lookup returns CDR1 SGHRS and CDR2 YFSETQ. The V end was cut by 5 bases, the J end by 7 bases, with 9 bases between. CDR3 nucleotide sequence: TGCGCCAGCAGACCCGCGGATGAAGCTTTCTTT. Amino acid sequence: CASRPADEAFF.

This chain links TRBV29-1 with TRBJ1-5; D is unresolved. CDR3 length equals 14 residues. Trimming stripped 2 bases from V and 3 bases from J, with 11 bases between. Germline values: CDR1 SQVTM, CDR2 ANQGSEA. The CDR3 loop reads CSVESRGDNQPQHF. The CDR3 bases are TGCAGCGTTGAATCCCGAGGCGACAATCAGCCCCAGCATTTT.

CDR3 loop: CASSFRAGGTLPYF. For the CDR3, the DNA is TGTGCCAGCAGCTTCCGGGCAGGGGGCACTCTCCCGTATTTT. This chain links TRBV28 with TRBJ2-3; 8 nucleotides line up with TRBD1. V trimming: 6 bases; J trimming: 14 bases; junction bases outside the gene matches: 16. Germline V CDR1 and CDR2: MDHEN, SYDVKM. The CDR3 is 14 amino acids.

The rearrangement uses TRBV10-3 and TRBJ2-3; D gene unclear. The CDR3 is made up of 13 amino acids. V lost 5 bases to trimming and J lost 1 base, with 7 bases between them. From germline, CDR1 is ENHRY and CDR2 SYGVKD. The CDR3 reads CAISRSRTDTQYF. CDR3 bases: TGTGCCATCAGTCGGTCCCGCACAGATACGCAGTATTTT.

This chain joins TRBV10-3 and TRBJ2-1; 7 nucleotides agree with TRBD1. Germline trimming cut 8 bases from V and 5 bases from J; bases unmatched to any gene: 6. Germline V gene lookup returns CDR1 ENHRY and CDR2 SYGVKD. This CDR3 is 13 amino acids long. CDR3 sequence reads: CAIPGGENNEQFF. The CDR3 bases are TGTGCCATCCCAGGGGGAGAAAACAATGAGCAGTTCTTC.

This chain uses TRBV6-5 with TRBJ2-1, with a tentative D call TRBD1 (6 bases). Deletions cut 6 bases from V and 0 bases from J, with 12 bases between. CDR3 length equals 15 residues. Germline CDR1 reads MNHEY; CDR2 reads SVGAGI. CDR3 loop: CASRPQGLSYNEQFF. For the CDR3, the DNA is TGTGCCAGCAGGCCTCAGGGGCTCTCCTACAATGAGCAGTTCTTC.

The chain links TRBV7-8 to TRBJ2-1, with 10 bases that match TRBD2. The CDR3 sequence is 17 residues long. The junction had 9 bases not matched to a gene; V was cut back by 2 bases and J by 5 bases. The germline V gene has CDR1 SGHVS and CDR2 FQNEAQ. For the CDR3, the DNA is TGTGCCAGCAGCTTACAAGGCTCTAGCGGGAGCCACAATGAGCAGTTCTTC. Translating it yields CASSLQGSSGSHNEQFF.